The 12 T cell receptor beta chains in this list originate from one sample, sequenced in a study of T cell responses to AZD1222 COVID-19 vaccine. Data came from immunoSEQ multiplex PCR; TCRdb stores just in-frame clones and leaves some out. The sample includes around 100,000 clones, 88% of them seen just once. This material consisted of peripheral blood, taken on day 0 of AZD1222 vaccination. The source of these receptors is an adult in good health.

This chain uses TRBV27 with TRBJ2-1; D might be TRBD1 or TRBD2, each matching 5 bases. Germline V CDR1 and CDR2: MNHEY, SMNVEV (reference sequence). The CDR3 has 14 amino acids. Deletions cut 5 bases from V and 6 bases from J, with 14 bases between. The CDR3, as DNA: TGTGCCAGCAGTGGAACGGGACGCCTCAATGAGCAGTTCTTC. As protein: CASSGTGRLNEQFF.

The chain couples TRBV4-3 to TRBJ2-2; D perhaps matches TRBD1 (5 bases). Germline assignment: CDR1 LGHNA and CDR2 YSLEER. The CDR3 is 15 residues long. V lost 0 bases and J lost 0, with 5 bases in between. The DNA for the CDR3 is TGCGCCAGCAGCCAAGACAGGGCGAACACCGGGGAGCTGTTTTTT. Translating it yields CASSQDRANTGELFF.

V gene TRBV14 combines with J gene TRBJ2-7; TRBD2 aligns across 8 bases. Germline CDR1 and CDR2: SGHDN and FVKESK. This CDR3 region has 15 residues. V was pared by 2 bases and J by 4 bases, with 7 bases of the junction left unmatched. CDR3: CASSQNYGRVYEQYF. The CDR3 nucleotides are TGTGCCAGCAGCCAAAATTACGGGAGGGTTTACGAGCAGTACTTC.

This clone was observed a single time. CDR3 loop: CASRDDGTGTYYGYTF. CDR3 in DNA: TGTGCCAGCCGAGATGATGGGACAGGGACGTACTATGGCTACACCTTC. The chain carries TRBV19 and TRBJ1-2; 9 nucleotides line up with TRBD1. The germline V gene encodes CDR1 LNHDA and CDR2 SQIVND (reference sequence). The CDR3 has 16 residues. V dropped 9 bases and J dropped 3; count of bases not matched to a gene: 14.

The rearrangement joins TRBV19 to TRBJ1-4; no clear D. The V end was cut by 7 bases, the J end by 0 bases, with 12 bases between. This CDR3 region has 15 residues. Germline-derived CDR1 and CDR2 are LNHDA and SQIVND (reference sequence). CDR3 in amino acids: CASKKEWATNEKLFF. The CDR3 region has the DNA TGTGCCAGTAAGAAGGAGTGGGCAACTAATGAAAAACTGTTTTTT. Variable domain in full (rest from reference TRBV19 and TRBJ1-4): DGGITQSPKYLFRKEGQNVTLSCEQNLNHDAMYWYRQDPGQGLRLIYYSQIVNDFQKGDIAEGYSVSREKKESFPLTVTSAQKNPTAFYLCASKKEWATNEKLFFGSGTQLSVL.

This chain links TRBV29-1 with TRBJ2-1; D remains ambiguous. The CDR3 is 13 residues long. Per germline, CDR1 SQVTM and CDR2 ANQGSEA. V lost 5 bases and J 1 base, leaving 9 bases between the germline ends. The CDR3 coding sequence is TGCAGCGTTTTTGGGGAATCCTACAATGAGCAGTTCTTC. The encoded protein is CSVFGESYNEQFF.

This clone occurred many times. The chain joins TRBV4-2 to TRBJ2-2, with TRBD2 identical over 8 bases. This CDR3 is built from 15 residues. V gave up 3 bases and J gave up 5 bases; unmatched junction bases: 5. CDR1 LGHNA and CDR2 YNFKEQ come from the germline V gene. The CDR3 DNA is TGTGCCAGCAGCCAGCGGGGGGAGGAAACCGGGGAGCTGTTTTTT. It encodes CASSQRGEETGELFF.

This clone was picked up one time. The CDR3 bases are TGTGCCAGCTTGACACCGATTGATGCCGGGGAGCTGTTTTTT. This translates into CASLTPIDAGELFF. The rearrangement links TRBV28 to TRBJ2-2, with D unclear. V was clipped by 8 bases and J by 6 bases, with 16 bases between them. The V gene's germline CDR1 is MDHEN and CDR2 SYDVKM. The length of the CDR3 is 14 residues.

The chain employs TRBV19 and TRBJ1-2; the match to TRBD1 covers 8 bases. CDR1 LNHDA and CDR2 SQIVND come from the germline V gene (reference sequence). CDR3 length: 14 residues. V shed 3 bases, J shed 6 bases, and the junction held 6 bases outside the gene matches. CDR3 bases: TGTGCCAGTAGTATCGACAGGGGTAAGAATGGCTACACCTTC. Amino acid sequence: CASSIDRGKNGYTF.

The chain couples TRBV28 to TRBJ1-1; unclear D gene. The V and J ends lost 2 bases and 11 bases respectively, with 15 bases between them. The CDR3 has 13 amino acids. The V gene's germline CDR1 is MDHEN and CDR2 SYDVKM. The CDR3 nucleotides read TGTGCCAGCAGTTTAGGTAGGAGCCACTTGGCTTTCTTT. Amino acid sequence: CASSLGRSHLAFF.

This chain connects TRBV19 to TRBJ1-1, with TRBD1 identical over 8 bases. Germline V gene data show CDR1 as LNHDA and CDR2 as SQIVND (reference sequence). This CDR3 is 16 amino acids long. V was clipped by 5 bases and J by 0 bases; unmatched bases: 8. CDR3 nucleotides: TGTGCCAGTAGTCCCCCCAGACAGGGGATGAACACTGAAGCTTTCTTT. Translated, it gives CASSPPRQGMNTEAFF.

The J gene is TRBJ1-1, the V gene TRBV29-1, with D unclear. V was shortened by 6 bases and J by 0 bases, with 11 bases between the two germline ends. CDR3 length equals 13 residues. From germline, CDR1 is SQVTM and CDR2 ANQGSEA. CDR3 bases: TGCAGCGTAGGAGGACTGCTGAACACTGAAGCTTTCTTT. The encoded protein is CSVGGLLNTEAFF.